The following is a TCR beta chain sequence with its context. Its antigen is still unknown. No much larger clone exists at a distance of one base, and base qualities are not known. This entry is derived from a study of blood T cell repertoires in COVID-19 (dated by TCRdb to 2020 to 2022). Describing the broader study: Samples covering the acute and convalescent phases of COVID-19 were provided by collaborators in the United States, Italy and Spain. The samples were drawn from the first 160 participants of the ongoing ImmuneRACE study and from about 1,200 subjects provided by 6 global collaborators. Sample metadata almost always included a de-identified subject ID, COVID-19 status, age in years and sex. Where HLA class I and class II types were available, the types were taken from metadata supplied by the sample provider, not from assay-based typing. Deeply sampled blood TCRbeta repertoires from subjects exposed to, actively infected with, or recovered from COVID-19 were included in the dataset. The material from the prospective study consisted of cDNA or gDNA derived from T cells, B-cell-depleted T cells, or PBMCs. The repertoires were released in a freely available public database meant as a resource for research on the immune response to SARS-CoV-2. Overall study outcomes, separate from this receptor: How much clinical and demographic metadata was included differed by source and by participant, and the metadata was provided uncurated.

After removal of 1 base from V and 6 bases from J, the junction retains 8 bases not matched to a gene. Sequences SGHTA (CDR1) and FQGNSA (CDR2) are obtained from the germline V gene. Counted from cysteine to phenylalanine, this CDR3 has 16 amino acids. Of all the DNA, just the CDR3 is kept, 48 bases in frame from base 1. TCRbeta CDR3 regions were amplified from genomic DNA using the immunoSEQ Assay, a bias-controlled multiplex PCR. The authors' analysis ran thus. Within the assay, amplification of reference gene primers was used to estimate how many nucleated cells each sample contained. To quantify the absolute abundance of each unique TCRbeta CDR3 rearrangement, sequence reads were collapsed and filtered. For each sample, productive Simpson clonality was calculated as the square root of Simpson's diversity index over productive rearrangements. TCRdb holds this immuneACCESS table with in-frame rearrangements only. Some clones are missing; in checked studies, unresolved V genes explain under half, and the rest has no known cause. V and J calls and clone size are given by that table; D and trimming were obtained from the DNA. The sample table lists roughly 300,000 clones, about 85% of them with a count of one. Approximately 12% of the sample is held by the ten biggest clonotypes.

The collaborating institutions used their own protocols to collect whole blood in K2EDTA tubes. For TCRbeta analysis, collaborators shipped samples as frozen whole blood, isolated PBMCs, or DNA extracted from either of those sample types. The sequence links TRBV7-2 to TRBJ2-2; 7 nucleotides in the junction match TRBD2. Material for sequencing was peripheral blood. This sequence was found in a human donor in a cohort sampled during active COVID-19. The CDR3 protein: CASSLGGGSRAGELFF. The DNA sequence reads TGTGCCAGCAGCTTAGGGGGCGGGAGTAGGGCCGGGGAGCTGTTTTTT.